This is a list of T cell receptor beta chains from one sample in a study of identical twins' blood T cells. Via MiXCR, TCRdb re-called the 5' RACE reads, giving one row per CDR3 protein. The table lists fewer than 450,000 distinct CDR3 sequences, roughly 30% of them singletons. The material sequenced was PBMCs. All receptors derive from a woman aged 18-55 years in good health. CDR3s include the opening cysteine and the closing phenylalanine or tryptophan. A D gene is named only where the DNA matches it firmly. Rows may omit the clone size; those that give it use once, few, many or a size class.

>TRBD1|TRBJ2-5|many|TRBV20-1
CSASRTGEGETQYF
TGCAGTGCTAGTCGGACAGGGGAAGGAGAGACCCAGTACTTC
>-|TRBJ1-1|-|TRBV5-1
CASSLNLGRRMNTEAFF
TGCGCCAGCAGCCTGAATTTGGGACGGAGGATGAACACTGAAGCTTTCTTT
>-|TRBJ2-7|many|TRBV9
CAEKGQGRWEQYF
TGTGCAGAGAAAGGGCAGGGAAGGTGGGAGCAGTACTTC
>-|TRBJ2-7|few|TRBV6-2/TRBV6-3
CASSYYYEQYF
TGTGCCAGCAGTTACTATTACGAGCAGTACTTC
>-|TRBJ1-5|-|TRBV27
CASTSAGGNQPQHF
TGTGCCAGCACCTCTGCAGGAGGGAATCAGCCCCAGCATTTT
>-|TRBJ2-7|few|TRBV11-2
CASSLTRSYEQYF
TGTGCCAGCAGCTTAACTAGATCCTACGAGCAGTACTTC
>-|TRBJ1-3|-|TRBV13
CASSFGQGRILGGNTIYF
TGTGCCAGCAGCTTTGGCCAAGGACGGATCCTGGGTGGAAACACCATATATTTT
>-|TRBJ1-1|few|TRBV29-1
CSVDPGAEAFF
TGCAGCGTTGACCCCGGGGCTGAAGCTTTCTTT
>-|TRBJ1-3|-|TRBV2
CASSEVGFGFPIYF
TGTGCCAGCAGTGAAGTCGGTTTCGGGTTCCCCATATATTTT
>-|TRBJ1-5|few|TRBV7-9
CASSSTRGEFQHF
TGTGCCAGCAGCTCGACAAGGGGAGAGTTCCAGCATTTT
>-|TRBJ1-2|few|TRBV3-1
CASSQGGTKVNGYTF
TGTGCCAGCAGCCAAGGGGGCACTAAGGTGAATGGCTACACCTTC
>-|TRBJ2-3|-|TRBV7-9
CASSLLGGTDTQYF
TGTGCCAGCAGCTTATTGGGAGGCACAGATACGCAGTATTTT
>TRBD2|TRBJ2-1|few|TRBV7-2
CASSLGGRVSSEQFF
TGTGCCAGCAGCTTAGGGGGGAGGGTCAGTTCCGAGCAGTTCTTC
>-|TRBJ1-4|-|TRBV10-3
CAISEMSELLKGEKLFF
TGTGCCATCAGTGAGATGTCAGAACTCCTAAAGGGTGAAAAACTGTTTTTT
>TRBD1|TRBJ2-5|few|TRBV27
CASSLVDRGETQYF
TGTGCCAGCAGTTTAGTGGACAGGGGAGAGACCCAGTACTTC
>-|TRBJ2-5|-|TRBV2
CASSRLQETQYF
TGTGCCAGCTCTCGGCTGCAAGAGACCCAGTACTTC
>-|TRBJ1-5|-|TRBV5-6
CASSFFFGRNQPQHF
TGTGCCAGCAGCTTCTTTTTCGGCAGAAACCAGCCCCAGCATTTT
>-|TRBJ2-1|few|TRBV6-2/TRBV6-3
CASISANSYNEQFF
TGTGCCAGCATCTCCGCAAACTCCTACAATGAGCAGTTCTTC
>-|TRBJ2-5|-|TRBV20-1
CSARQETQYF
TGCAGTGCTAGACAAGAGACCCAGTACTTC
>-|TRBJ2-5|few|TRBV2
CASSASLGTYQETQYF
TGTGCCAGCAGTGCTTCCTTAGGGACATACCAAGAGACCCAGTACTTC
>TRBD2|TRBJ2-1|-|TRBV11-2
CASSYTSGGNNEQFF
TGTGCCAGCAGCTACACTAGCGGAGGTAACAATGAGCAGTTCTTC
>-|TRBJ2-3|-|TRBV11-2
CASSLNGILTDTQYF
TGTGCCAGCAGCTTAAACGGGATTCTCACAGATACGCAGTATTTT
>-|TRBJ1-2|-|TRBV9
CASSVDRAGRANYGYTF
TGTGCCAGCAGCGTAGACCGGGCGGGACGAGCGAACTATGGCTACACCTTC
>-|TRBJ1-1|-|TRBV11-3
CASSFKGAEAFF
TGTGCCAGCAGCTTCAAGGGGGCTGAAGCTTTCTTT
>-|TRBJ2-1|few|TRBV10-3
CAIRGLGRTNNEQFF
TGTGCCATCAGGGGCCTCGGGCGGACCAACAATGAGCAGTTCTTC
>TRBD1|TRBJ1-2|-|TRBV19
CASSIDRGDYGYTF
TGTGCCAGTAGTATAGACAGGGGGGACTATGGCTACACCTTC
>-|TRBJ2-1|-|TRBV7-8
CASSPRPLDYNEQFF
TGTGCCAGCAGCCCCCGGCCCCTAGATTACAATGAGCAGTTCTTC
>-|TRBJ1-4|few|TRBV29-1
CSVTGLDGPTNGKLFF
TGCAGCGTTACGGGACTCGACGGACCAACTAATGGAAAACTGTTTTTT
>TRBD1|TRBJ2-7|-|TRBV9
CASSAGTGLSYEQYF
TGTGCCAGCAGCGCCGGGACAGGGCTGTCCTACGAGCAGTACTTC
>-|TRBJ2-5|few|TRBV11-2
CATVGAQETQYF
TGTGCCACAGTTGGGGCCCAAGAGACCCAGTACTTC
>-|TRBJ2-7|-|TRBV7-9
CASSLALNEQYF
TGTGCCAGCAGCTTAGCGCTTAACGAGCAGTACTTC
>-|TRBJ2-7|-|TRBV19
CASSILPPASALHSEQYF
TGTGCCAGTAGTATTTTACCGCCCGCTAGCGCTTTACACTCCGAGCAGTACTTC
>-|TRBJ1-2|-|TRBV29-1
CSVGQGLPYGYTF
TGCAGCGTGGGGCAGGGTTTACCATATGGCTACACCTTC
>TRBD1|TRBJ2-5|-|TRBV2
CASEGQGAWETQYF
TGTGCCAGCGAAGGACAGGGGGCTTGGGAGACCCAGTACTTC
>-|TRBJ1-4|few|TRBV20-1
CSARDRFLGEKLFF
TGCAGTGCTAGAGACCGTTTCTTGGGTGAAAAACTGTTTTTT
>-|TRBJ2-5|-|TRBV20-1
CSARGMAQTQYF
TGCAGTGCTAGAGGGATGGCACAGACCCAGTACTTC
>TRBD2|TRBJ2-7|-|TRBV20-1
CSARDRRLAGTYEQYF
TGCAGTGCTAGAGATCGTCGCCTAGCGGGAACCTACGAGCAGTACTTC
>-|TRBJ1-2|few|TRBV7-8
CASSSAGRTVGNGYTF
TGTGCCAGCAGCTCCGCCGGGAGAACCGTAGGAAATGGCTACACCTTC
>-|TRBJ2-2|few|TRBV20-1
CSASSRINTGELFF
TGCAGTGCTAGCTCGCGGATTAACACCGGGGAGCTGTTTTTT
>-|TRBJ1-2|-|TRBV5-1
CASRRGTDANYGYTF
TGCGCCAGCAGGCGAGGGACGGATGCTAACTATGGCTACACCTTC
>-|TRBJ2-1|-|TRBV5-1
CASSSRDSPNEQFF
TGCGCCAGCAGCTCCCGGGACTCGCCAAATGAGCAGTTCTTC
>TRBD1|TRBJ1-5|-|TRBV19
CASSIDREGRPQHF
TGTGCCAGTAGTATCGACAGGGAGGGGAGGCCCCAGCATTTT
>-|TRBJ2-7|-|TRBV13
CASSSRDGKQYF
TGTGCCAGCAGCTCCCGGGACGGTAAGCAGTACTTC
>-|TRBJ2-5|-|TRBV27
CASSFSGMETQYF
TGTGCCAGCAGTTTCTCGGGTATGGAGACCCAGTACTTC
>-|TRBJ1-5|-|TRBV12-3/TRBV12-4
CASSYRKEGQPQHF
TGTGCCAGCAGCTACCGGAAGGAGGGACAGCCCCAGCATTTT
>TRBD2|TRBJ2-1|-|TRBV18
CASSPRLAEAYNEQFF
TGTGCCAGCTCGCCCCGACTAGCGGAAGCCTACAATGAGCAGTTCTTC
>-|TRBJ1-1|many|TRBV29-1
CSVKGQGGTEAFF
TGCAGCGTTAAGGGGCAGGGAGGAACTGAAGCTTTCTTT
>-|TRBJ1-5|-|TRBV6-5
CASRLSGSTNQPQHF
TGTGCCAGCAGATTAAGCGGGAGTACCAATCAGCCCCAGCATTTT
>-|TRBJ1-5|-|TRBV12-5
CASGLGGSHSNQPQHF
TGTGCTAGTGGTTTGGGGGGAAGCCATAGCAATCAGCCCCAGCATTTT
>TRBD1|TRBJ2-1|-|TRBV23-1
CASSDRVCKQFF
TGCGCCAGCAGTGACAGGGTATGTAAGCAGTTCTTC
>-|TRBJ1-6|few|TRBV7-2
CASSATPHSPLHF
TGTGCCAGCAGCGCGACGCCACATTCACCCCTCCACTTT
>-|TRBJ2-3|-|TRBV10-3
CAISAGFTDTQYF
TGTGCCATCAGTGCGGGATTCACAGATACGCAGTATTTT
>TRBD1|TRBJ1-1|-|TRBV5-1
CAGSRTGGFMNTEASF
TGCGCCGGCAGCCGGACAGGGGGCTTCATGAACACTGAAGCTTCCTTT
>-|TRBJ1-1|few|TRBV27
CASSLVRPNTEAFF
TGTGCCAGCAGTTTAGTGAGGCCGAACACTGAAGCTTTCTTT
>TRBD1|TRBJ1-2|many|TRBV12-3/TRBV12-4
CASSPPDRVGGYTF
TGTGCCAGCAGTCCCCCTGACAGGGTCGGTGGCTACACCTTC
>-|TRBJ2-7|few|TRBV2
CASSVSTQYF
TGTGCCAGCAGTGTCTCCACACAGTACTTC
>-|TRBJ1-2|-|TRBV5-1
CASRDGLSYGYTF
TGCGCCAGCAGAGATGGTCTCTCCTATGGCTACACCTTC
>TRBD1|TRBJ1-2|few|TRBV5-6
CASSETGTPPSYGYTF
TGTGCCAGCAGCGAGACAGGGACCCCTCCCTCTTATGGCTACACCTTC